The clone carrying this T cell receptor beta chain was detected a few times. This specimen belongs to a study of blood T cell repertoires in COVID-19. Study as a whole: Both acute and convalescent COVID-19 samples were obtained from the United States, Italy and Spain. T cells, B-cell-depleted T cells, or PBMCs provided the cDNA or gDNA that served as material.

Authors' analysis steps: Reference gene primers were amplified, and this amplification served to estimate nucleated cell counts. This table comes from immunoSEQ multiplex PCR, and its TCRdb copy is limited to in-frame clones, with some not included. That table is the source of V, J and clone size, and D and trimming were worked out from the DNA. This sample carries 250,000 to 300,000 clones, about 90% of them seen once, and the ten largest clones take 3.7%. Losses at the gene ends were 5 bases for V and 4 bases for J; bases not matched to a gene: 13. The CDR3 runs to 17 residues. Germline-derived CDR1 and CDR2 are SSHAT and FNYEAQ (reference sequence).

The gene calls are TRBV7-7 and TRBJ1-2; TRBD1 matches at 10 bases. Material for sequencing was peripheral blood. The TCR comes from a woman aged 40 to 50 with acute or convalescent COVID-19. The CDR3 DNA reads TGTGCCAGCAGCGCGAGCTTGCCGGGACAGGGGTCCTATGGCTACACCTTC. Encoded protein: CASSASLPGQGSYGYTF.